Presented here are 30 T cell receptor beta chains from one specimen sequenced in a study of blood T cell repertoires in COVID-19 (dated by TCRdb to about 2020). Receptor libraries were prepared by the immunoSEQ multiplex PCR assay. TCRdb's version of the immuneACCESS table is confined to in-frame rearrangements and falls short of the full clone set. An unresolved V gene accounts for under half of the shortfall where checked; the remainder is of unknown origin. Present in this sample are some 70,000 clones, about 80% of which were seen just once. 0.83% of the sample is in the top ten clones. Sequenced sample: peripheral blood. These receptors all stem from a woman aged 70-85 years with acute or convalescent COVID-19.

The CDR3 sequence: CASTERGRGTEAFF. CDR3 DNA sequence: TGTGCCAGCACTGAGCGGGGGCGCGGCACTGAAGCTTTCTTT. This sequence joins TRBV25-1 and TRBJ1-1, with D possibly matching TRBD1 (6 bases). CDR1 and CDR2 (germline): MGHDK, SYGVNS. This CDR3 is 14 amino acids long. V gave up 7 bases and J gave up 4 bases, with 16 bases separating them.

The chain recombines TRBV16 with TRBJ1-6, with 8 bases fitting TRBD1. Germline V gives CDR1 KGHSY, CDR2 FQNENV. CDR3 size: 15 residues. V lost 5 bases, J lost 6 bases, and 6 bases stayed unmatched. The CDR3 sequence is CASSAPGQGNSPLHF. The DNA of the CDR3 is TGTGCCAGCAGCGCTCCCGGACAGGGTAATTCACCCCTCCACTTT.

This chain connects TRBV4-3 to TRBJ1-6, with a possible D match to TRBD1 (5 bases). Looked up from germline, CDR1 is LGHNA and CDR2 is YSLEER. Trimming removed 2 bases at V and 10 bases at J, with 9 bases between. The CDR3 runs 13 residues. The CDR3 reads CASSQTGDSPLHF. Written as DNA, the CDR3 is TGCGCCAGCAGCCAAACAGGTGACTCACCCCTCCACTTT.

The rearrangement uses TRBV11-3 and TRBJ2-4; D gene ambiguous. This CDR3 is built from 16 residues. V dropped 3 bases and J dropped 0 bases, with 12 bases sitting between them. Germline-derived CDR1 and CDR2 are SGHNT and YENEEA. As DNA, the CDR3 is TGTGCCAGCAGCTTTTGGGCACGGCTAGCCAAAAACATTCAGTACTTC. Protein: CASSFWARLAKNIQYF.

The chain is built from TRBV4-3 and TRBJ2-1; possible D gene TRBD2, 5 bases. The CDR3 is made up of 18 amino acids. Trimming shortened V by 4 bases and J by 2 bases, and 21 bases separated the two germline ends. In germline, CDR1 is LGHNA, CDR2 YSLEER. The CDR3 nucleotides read TGCGCCAGCAGCCTGCGCCGGGGAGTTGGGGTACCCTACAATGAGCAGTTCTTC. It specifies CASSLRRGVGVPYNEQFF.

The rearrangement uses TRBV3-1 (or the pseudogene TRBV3-2) and TRBJ2-5, with 14 bases identical to TRBD2. Germline V gene sequence: CDR1 LGHDT, CDR2 YNNKEL (reference sequence). After removal of 4 bases from V and 1 base from J, the junction contained 5 bases not matched to a gene. CDR3 length: 17 residues. CDR3 sequence (DNA): TGTGCCAGCAGCCCCAGGACTAGCGGGAGGCCCCAAGAGACCCAGTACTTC. It yields the protein CASSPRTSGRPQETQYF.

The chain carries TRBV30 and TRBJ1-4; 7 bases agree with TRBD1. This CDR3 region has 13 residues. The V segment lost 4 bases and the J segment 5 bases; nucleotides outside the gene matches: 4. Germline V CDR1 and CDR2: GTSNPN, SVGIG (reference sequence). CDR3 nucleotides: TGTGCCTGGACCGGCAGGGGGAATGAAAAACTGTTTTTT. Amino acid sequence: CAWTGRGNEKLFF.

The CDR3 loop reads CASSLTPLAGGSTGELFF. CDR3 sequence (DNA): TGTGCCAGCAGCTTAACGCCCCTAGCGGGGGGGAGCACCGGGGAGCTGTTTTTT. J is TRBJ2-2 and V is TRBV7-2, with TRBD2 matching 12 bases. Per the germline V gene, CDR1 is SGHTA and CDR2 is FQGNSA. Trimming removed 2 bases from V and 4 bases from J; junction bases left unmatched: 8. This CDR3 has 18 residues.

V gene TRBV7-8 combines with J gene TRBJ2-3; TRBD1 matches at 8 bases. Losses at the gene ends were 5 bases for V and 4 bases for J; bases not matched to a gene: 8. Looked up from germline, CDR1 is SGHVS and CDR2 is FQNEAQ. CDR3 length equals 15 residues. The CDR3 loop is CASSIQGVFADTQYF. The DNA for the CDR3 is TGTGCCAGCAGCATACAGGGGGTCTTCGCAGATACGCAGTATTTT.

The chain carries TRBV12-3 or TRBV12-4 and TRBJ2-4; TRBD1 might be the D (6 bases). Trimming removed 6 bases at V and 9 bases at J, with 12 bases between. The CDR3 is 12 amino acids. The CDR3 region is CASRATGSIQYF. The CDR3 DNA sequence: TGTGCCAGCAGAGCCACAGGGAGCATTCAGTACTTC.

The V call is TRBV6-5, the J call TRBJ2-3; D not certain. Germline CDR1 is MNHEY and CDR2 is SVGAGI. V was clipped by 0 bases and J by 13 bases, with 14 bases between them. The CDR3 contains 13 residues. The CDR3 bases are TGTGCCAGCAGTTACTCGAAGCTAGGCTCGGAGTATTTT. This encodes CASSYSKLGSEYF.

The V gene is TRBV25-1, the J gene TRBJ2-3; the match to TRBD2 covers 7 bases. CDR3 length: 16 amino acids. V dropped 1 base and J dropped 2; count of bases not matched to a gene: 6. Germline V gives CDR1 MGHDK, CDR2 SYGVNS. In DNA form, the CDR3 reads TGTGCCAGCAGTGAATTAGAGCGGGGAAACACAGATACGCAGTATTTT. Translated: CASSELERGNTDTQYF.

The V gene is TRBV7-2, the J gene TRBJ2-3; 12 bases align to TRBD2. CDR3 size: 16 residues. The ends lost 2 bases at V and 4 bases at J; junction bases unmatched: 4. Looked up from germline, CDR1 is SGHTA and CDR2 is FQGNSA. CDR3 bases: TGTGCCAGCAGCTTATTGACTAGCGGGGGAGCAGATACGCAGTATTTT. This sequence encodes CASSLLTSGGADTQYF.

The V call is TRBV5-1, the J call TRBJ2-2; D perhaps matches TRBD1 (5 bases). The V end was cut by 4 bases, the J end by 5 bases, with 12 bases between. This CDR3 contains 14 residues. Germline V CDR1 and CDR2: SGHRS, YFSETQ. The CDR3 sequence: CASSPGSGTGELFF. CDR3 bases: TGCGCCAGCAGCCCAGGGTCCGGAACCGGGGAGCTGTTTTTT.

The chain carries TRBV6-5 and TRBJ2-7; 12 bases are a match to TRBD2. Germline V lookup: CDR1 MNHEY, CDR2 SVGAGI. The trim removed 5 bases at V and 2 bases at J, leaving 4 bases unmatched. The CDR3 has 15 residues. The DNA of the CDR3 is TGTGCCAGCAGTCGCCTAGCGGGGGGGCCCTACGAGCAGTACTTC. It yields the protein CASSRLAGGPYEQYF.

This chain's CDR3 is CASSRQTGNTIYF. CDR3 in DNA: TGTGCCAGCAGCCGACAGACTGGAAACACCATATATTTT. J is TRBJ1-3 and V is TRBV11-3, with D tentatively TRBD1 (5 bases). Germline V gene lookup returns CDR1 SGHNT and CDR2 YENEEA. The CDR3 is made up of 13 amino acids. V lost 5 bases, J lost 2 bases, and 7 bases lay in between.

The chain employs TRBV5-3 and TRBJ2-6, with 11 positions matching TRBD2. TRBV5-3 is an ORF, with its function uncertain. This CDR3 contains 18 residues. V lost 0 bases and J lost 3; bases outside the gene matches: 5. The CDR3, as DNA: TGTGCCAGAAGCTTGGGGAGACTAGCGGGAAATGGGGCCAACGTCCTGACTTTC. Its protein product is CARSLGRLAGNGANVLTF.

The chain couples TRBV10-3 to TRBJ1-6; 8 nucleotides match TRBD1. After removal of 7 bases from V and 7 bases from J, the junction contained 12 bases not matched to a gene. This CDR3 region has 16 residues. The V gene's germline CDR1 is ENHRY and CDR2 SYGVKD. The CDR3: CAIKGDTQGENSPLHF. In DNA, the CDR3 is TGTGCCATCAAGGGGGACACACAGGGGGAGAATTCACCCCTCCACTTT.

This rearrangement joins TRBV7-2 to TRBJ1-2, with 7 bases matching TRBD1. CDR1 is SGHTA, CDR2 FQGNSA, per germline. The V gene end was trimmed by 1 base and the J gene end by 0 bases; junction bases not matched to a gene: 8. This CDR3 comprises 17 residues. The CDR3 loop is CASSLGSGGTSNYGYTF. In DNA, the CDR3 is TGTGCCAGCAGCTTAGGGTCAGGGGGAACCTCTAACTATGGCTACACCTTC.

This chain uses TRBV7-9 with TRBJ1-3; the D is unclear. Germline assignment: CDR1 SEHNR and CDR2 FQNEAQ (reference sequence). CDR3 length equals 13 residues. With 11 bases removed from V and 6 bases from J, the gap between germline ends came to 17 bases. The DNA for the CDR3 is TGTGCCGGTGGGGAGAGTCCTGAAAACACCATATATTTT. Translated, it gives CAGGESPENTIYF.

The DNA of the CDR3 is TGCAGCGTTTGGAGGGGTACAGATACGCAGTATTTT. Translation: CSVWRGTDTQYF. The J gene is TRBJ2-3, the V gene TRBV29-1, with D possibly being TRBD2 (6 bases). Germline V gene lookup returns CDR1 SQVTM and CDR2 ANQGSEA. V was clipped by 5 bases and J by 3 bases, with 9 bases between them. CDR3 length: 12 amino acids.

V gene TRBV14 combines with J gene TRBJ1-6, with 7 positions matching TRBD1. V lost 2 bases and J lost 8; bases outside the gene matches: 3. CDR1 is SGHDN, CDR2 FVKESK, per germline. The CDR3 totals 14 residues. DNA for the CDR3: TGTGCCAGCAGCCAAAGACAGGGCCATTCACCCCTCCACTTT. It is translated as CASSQRQGHSPLHF.

This chain connects TRBV19 to TRBJ1-2; D possibly corresponds to TRBD1 (5 bases). Germline CDR1 LNHDA, CDR2 SQIVND (reference sequence). Between the trimmed V and J ends, which lost 7 bases and 8 bases, there was a span of 23 bases. This CDR3 has 15 amino acids. The CDR3 coding sequence is TGTGCCAGTATGGAAGGCGGGGGGTTGGTTTACGGCTACACCTTC. This encodes CASMEGGGLVYGYTF.

This clone was counted a few times. V gene TRBV3-1 (or the pseudogene TRBV3-2) combines with J gene TRBJ1-2; possibly TRBD1 for D (5 bases). Trimming removed 0 bases at V and 4 bases at J, with 12 bases between. Per germline, CDR1 LGHDT and CDR2 YNNKEL (reference sequence). The CDR3 consists of 15 residues. The CDR3 loop is CASSQEFAGLYGYTF. The CDR3 region has the DNA TGTGCCAGCAGCCAAGAGTTCGCGGGACTCTATGGCTACACCTTC.

This rearrangement joins TRBV11-2 to TRBJ2-5, with 10 bases fitting TRBD2. Trimming removed 1 base from V and 2 bases from J; junction bases left unmatched: 7. The CDR3 loop spans 17 amino acids. CDR1 is SGHAT, CDR2 FQNNGV, per germline. CDR3 nucleotide sequence: TGTGCCAGCAGCTTAGGAGCTAGCGGGGGCCCTCAAGAGACCCAGTACTTC. Translating it yields CASSLGASGGPQETQYF.

This chain joins TRBV30 and TRBJ2-1; a possible D gene is TRBD2 (5 bases). Germline assignment: CDR1 GTSNPN and CDR2 SVGIG (reference sequence). Trimming shortened V by 5 bases and J by 2 bases, and 19 bases separated the two germline ends. CDR3 length: 16 residues. CDR3 region: CAWSHDPEGPYNEQFF. CDR3 nucleotide sequence: TGTGCCTGGTCCCACGACCCCGAGGGTCCCTACAATGAGCAGTTCTTC.

The rearrangement joins TRBV6-5 to TRBJ1-4; TRBD1 is a possible D gene (6 bases). From germline, CDR1 is MNHEY and CDR2 SVGAGI. The V end was cut by 5 bases, the J end by 8 bases, with 18 bases between. This CDR3 region has 15 residues. DNA for the CDR3: TGTGCCAGCAGTAATAGGGACATGAGTGGGGAAAAACTGTTTTTT. Its protein product is CASSNRDMSGEKLFF.

This chain uses TRBV10-1 with TRBJ2-3; 8 bases align to TRBD2. This CDR3 contains 13 residues. The germline CDR1 and CDR2 sequences are WNHNN and SYGVQD (reference sequence). V was pared by 4 bases and J by 3 bases, with 0 bases of the junction left unmatched. Here the CDR3 reads CASSVAGTDTQYF. CDR3 coding DNA: TGCGCCAGCAGTGTAGCGGGGACAGATACGCAGTATTTT.

The chain combines TRBV3-1 (or the pseudogene TRBV3-2) with TRBJ2-7; 10 bases agree with TRBD2. The CDR3 is 19 amino acids. J gave up 5 bases and V 4 bases, and 20 bases lay outside the gene matches. The germline gives CDR1 LGHDT, CDR2 YNNKEL (reference sequence). CDR3 in DNA: TGTGCCAGCAGCCGCCGAAACCAAAACCTAGCGGGGGCGAATAACGAGCAGTACTTC. Translating it yields CASSRRNQNLAGANNEQYF.

The table lists this clone with a count of one. The J gene is TRBJ1-3, the V gene TRBV9, with 8 bases lining up with TRBD1. Trimming cost V 4 bases and J 1 base; bases outside gene matches: 7. In germline, CDR1 is SGDLS, CDR2 YYNGEE. This CDR3 has 16 residues. CDR3 residues: CASSPRTGQSGNTIYF. The CDR3, as DNA: TGTGCCAGCAGCCCCCGGACAGGGCAGTCTGGAAACACCATATATTTT.